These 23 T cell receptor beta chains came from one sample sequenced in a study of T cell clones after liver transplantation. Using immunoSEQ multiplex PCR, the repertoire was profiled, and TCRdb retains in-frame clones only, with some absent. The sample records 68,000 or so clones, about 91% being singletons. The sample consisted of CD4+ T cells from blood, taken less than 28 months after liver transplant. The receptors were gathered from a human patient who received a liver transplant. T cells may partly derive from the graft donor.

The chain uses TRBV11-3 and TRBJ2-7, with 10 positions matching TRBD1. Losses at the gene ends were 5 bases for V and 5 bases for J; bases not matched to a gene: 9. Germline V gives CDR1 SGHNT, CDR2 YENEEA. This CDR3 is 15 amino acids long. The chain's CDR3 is CASSKSGTGDNEQYF. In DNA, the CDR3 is TGTGCCAGCAGCAAATCCGGGACAGGGGATAACGAGCAGTACTTC. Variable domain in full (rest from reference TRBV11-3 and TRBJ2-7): EAGVVQSPRYKIIEKKQPVAFWCNPISGHNTLYWYLQNLGQGPELLIRYENEEAVDDSQLPKDRFSAERLKGVDSTLKIQPAELGDSAVYLCASSKSGTGDNEQYFGPGTRLTVT.

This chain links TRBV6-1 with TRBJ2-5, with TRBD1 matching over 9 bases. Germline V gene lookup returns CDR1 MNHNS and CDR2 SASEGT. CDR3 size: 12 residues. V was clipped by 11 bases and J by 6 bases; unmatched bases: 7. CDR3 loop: CAGGQGLQTQYF. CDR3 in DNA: TGTGCCGGGGGACAGGGCTTACAGACCCAGTACTTC.

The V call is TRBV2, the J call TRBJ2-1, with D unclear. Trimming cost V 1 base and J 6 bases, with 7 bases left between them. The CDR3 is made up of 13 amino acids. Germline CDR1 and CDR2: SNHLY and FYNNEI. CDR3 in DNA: TGTGCCAGCAGTGAAGTATCTGTCAATGAGCAGTTCTTC. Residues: CASSEVSVNEQFF.

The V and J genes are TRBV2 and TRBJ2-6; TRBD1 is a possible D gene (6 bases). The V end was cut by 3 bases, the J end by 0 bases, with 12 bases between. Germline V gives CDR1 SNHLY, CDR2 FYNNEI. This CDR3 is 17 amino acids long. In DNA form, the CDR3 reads TGTGCCAGCAGTGATTGGGGACAAACCTCTGGGGCCAACGTCCTGACTTTC. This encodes CASSDWGQTSGANVLTF.

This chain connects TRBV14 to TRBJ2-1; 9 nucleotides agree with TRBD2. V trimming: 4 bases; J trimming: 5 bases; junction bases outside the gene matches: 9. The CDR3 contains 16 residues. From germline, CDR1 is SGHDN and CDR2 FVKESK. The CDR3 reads CASSPLGLAHNNEQFF. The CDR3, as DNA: TGTGCCAGCAGCCCCCTCGGACTAGCGCACAACAATGAGCAGTTCTTC.

CDR3 sequence (DNA): TGTGCCAGCAGCTTCGACAGGGTCAATCAGCCCCAGCATTTT. Amino acid sequence: CASSFDRVNQPQHF. This rearrangement joins TRBV7-8 to TRBJ1-5; 7 nucleotides line up with TRBD1. J gave up 3 bases and V 3 bases, and 2 bases lay outside the gene matches. The germline gives CDR1 SGHVS, CDR2 FQNEAQ. CDR3 length: 14 residues.

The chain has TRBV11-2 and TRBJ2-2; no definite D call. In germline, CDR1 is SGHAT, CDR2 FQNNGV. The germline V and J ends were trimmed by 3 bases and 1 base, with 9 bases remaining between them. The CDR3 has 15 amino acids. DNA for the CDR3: TGTGCCAGCAGCTTTCAAGGCCGGAACACCGGGGAGCTGTTTTTT. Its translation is CASSFQGRNTGELFF.

The chain's CDR3 is CASSVQQHTGELFF. The CDR3 nucleotides read TGTGCCAGCAGTGTTCAGCAGCACACCGGGGAGCTGTTTTTT. The chain recombines TRBV2 with TRBJ2-2; D is ambiguous. The V gene's germline CDR1 is SNHLY and CDR2 FYNNEI. The V and J ends lost 4 bases and 3 bases respectively, with 9 bases between them. The CDR3 is 14 amino acids.

The CDR3 protein is CTSSQASFRSGRKDEQFF. For the CDR3, the DNA is TGCACCAGCAGCCAAGCGAGCTTCAGGAGCGGGAGAAAGGATGAGCAGTTCTTC. The chain uses TRBV1 and TRBJ2-1; TRBD2 was called by the table and not checked on the DNA. TRBV1 has pseudogene status. This CDR3 is 18 amino acids long.

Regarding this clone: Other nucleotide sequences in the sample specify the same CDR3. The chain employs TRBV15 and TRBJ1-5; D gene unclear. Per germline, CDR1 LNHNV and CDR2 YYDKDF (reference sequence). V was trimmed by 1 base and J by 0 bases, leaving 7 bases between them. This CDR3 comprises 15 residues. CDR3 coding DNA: TGTGCCACCAGCAGAGGAGGGTATAGCAATCAGCCCCAGCATTTT. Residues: CATSRGGYSNQPQHF.

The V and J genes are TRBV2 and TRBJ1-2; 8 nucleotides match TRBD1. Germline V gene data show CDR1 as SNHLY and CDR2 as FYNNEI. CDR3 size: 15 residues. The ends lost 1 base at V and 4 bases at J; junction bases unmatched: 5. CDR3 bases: TGTGCCAGCAGTGAAGGGCCAGGGGGCTTCTATGGCTACACCTTC. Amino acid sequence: CASSEGPGGFYGYTF.

CDR3 residues: CASSSWTSGRGNEQFF. CDR3 nucleotide sequence: TGTGCCAGCAGCTCATGGACTAGCGGGAGGGGAAATGAGCAGTTCTTC. The chain recombines TRBV11-3 with TRBJ2-1; 15 bases match TRBD2. Trimming removed 4 bases from V and 7 bases from J; junction bases left unmatched: 5. In germline, CDR1 is SGHNT, CDR2 YENEEA. The CDR3 consists of 16 residues.

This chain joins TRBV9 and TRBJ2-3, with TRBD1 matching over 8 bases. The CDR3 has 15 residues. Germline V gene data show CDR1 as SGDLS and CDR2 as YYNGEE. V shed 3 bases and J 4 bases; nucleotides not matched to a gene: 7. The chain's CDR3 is CASSALTGVPDTQYF. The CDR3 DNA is TGTGCCAGCAGCGCCCTGACAGGGGTTCCAGATACGCAGTATTTT.

The CDR3 region is CASIPGQGGYGYTF. The CDR3, as DNA: TGTGCCAGCATTCCGGGACAGGGTGGCTATGGCTACACCTTC. The rearrangement joins TRBV7-9 to TRBJ1-2, with 9 bases aligning to TRBD1. The germline CDR1 and CDR2 sequences are SEHNR and FQNEAQ (reference sequence). Trimming cost V 7 bases and J 4 bases; bases outside gene matches: 7. This CDR3 is built from 14 residues.

CDR3 in amino acids: CATSRDVLINSGNTIYF. The CDR3 nucleotides are TGTGCCACCAGCAGAGATGTGCTAATAAACTCGGGAAACACCATATATTTT. The chain couples TRBV15 to TRBJ1-3; the D is unclear. Looked up from germline, CDR1 is LNHNV and CDR2 is YYDKDF (reference sequence). The CDR3 is 17 amino acids. The V and J ends lost 0 bases and 4 bases respectively, with 16 bases between them.

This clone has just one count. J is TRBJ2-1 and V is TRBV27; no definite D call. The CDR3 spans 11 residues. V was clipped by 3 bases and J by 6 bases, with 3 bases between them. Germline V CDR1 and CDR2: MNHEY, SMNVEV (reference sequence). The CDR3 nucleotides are TGTGCCAGCAGTTTGAGCAATGAGCAGTTCTTC. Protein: CASSLSNEQFF.

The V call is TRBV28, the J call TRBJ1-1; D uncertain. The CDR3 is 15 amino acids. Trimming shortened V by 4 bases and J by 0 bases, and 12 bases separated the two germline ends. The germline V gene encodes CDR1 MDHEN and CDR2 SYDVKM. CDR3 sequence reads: CASSSSPSVNTEAFF. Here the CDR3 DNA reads TGTGCCAGCAGTTCTTCCCCGTCGGTGAACACTGAAGCTTTCTTT.

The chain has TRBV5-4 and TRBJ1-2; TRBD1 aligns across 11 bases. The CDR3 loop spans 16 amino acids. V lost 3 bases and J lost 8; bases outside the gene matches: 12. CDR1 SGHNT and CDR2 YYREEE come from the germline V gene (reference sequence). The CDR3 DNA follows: TGTGCCAGCAGCTGGGTGGACAGGGGGCGCGACCGGGGCTACACCTTC. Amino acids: CASSWVDRGRDRGYTF.

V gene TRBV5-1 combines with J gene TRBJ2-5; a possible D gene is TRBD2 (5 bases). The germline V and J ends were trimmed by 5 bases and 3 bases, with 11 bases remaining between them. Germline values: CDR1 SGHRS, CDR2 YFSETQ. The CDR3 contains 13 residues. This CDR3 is CASRTDFEETQYF. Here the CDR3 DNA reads TGCGCCAGCAGAACGGACTTCGAAGAGACCCAGTACTTC.

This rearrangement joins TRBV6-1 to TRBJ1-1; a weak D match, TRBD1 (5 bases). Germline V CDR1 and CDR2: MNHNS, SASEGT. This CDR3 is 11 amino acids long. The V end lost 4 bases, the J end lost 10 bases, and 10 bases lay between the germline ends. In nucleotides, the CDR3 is TGTGCCAGCAGTGTGGGGGGGGGAGCTTTCTTT. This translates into CASSVGGGAFF.

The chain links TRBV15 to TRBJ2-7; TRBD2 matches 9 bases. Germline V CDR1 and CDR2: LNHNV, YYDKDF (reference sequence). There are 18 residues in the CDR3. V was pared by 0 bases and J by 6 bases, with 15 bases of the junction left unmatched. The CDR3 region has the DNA TGTGCCACCAGCAGAGATACTGCGTGGAAGCGGGAGGTAGGCGAGCAGTACTTC. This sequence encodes CATSRDTAWKREVGEQYF.

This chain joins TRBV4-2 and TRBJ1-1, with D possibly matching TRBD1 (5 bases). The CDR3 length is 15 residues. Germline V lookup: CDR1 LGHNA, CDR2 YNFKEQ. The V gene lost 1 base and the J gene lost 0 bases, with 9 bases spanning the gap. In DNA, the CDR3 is TGTGCCAGCAGCCAAGTGGGACTGATGAACACTGAAGCTTTCTTT. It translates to CASSQVGLMNTEAFF.

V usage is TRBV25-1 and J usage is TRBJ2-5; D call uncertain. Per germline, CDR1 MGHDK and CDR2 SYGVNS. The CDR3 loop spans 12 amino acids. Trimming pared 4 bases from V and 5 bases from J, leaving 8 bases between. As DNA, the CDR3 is TGTGCCAGCAGTGGAATATGGGAGACCCAGTACTTC. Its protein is CASSGIWETQYF.